The 32 T cell receptor beta chains below were found in one sample sequenced in a study of T cells in narcolepsy. Generated by immunoSEQ multiplex PCR, the TCRdb table keeps only in-frame clones and is missing some. The sample yields tens of thousands of clones, 88% seen once. The specimen sequenced was CD45RA- memory CD4+ T cells from PBMCs. The receptors here all came from a human donor with narcolepsy.

This chain uses TRBV11-2 with TRBJ2-7; D gene unclear. The CDR3 contains 14 residues. Germline CDR1 is SGHAT and CDR2 is FQNNGV. Trimming removed 6 bases at V and 5 bases at J, with 17 bases between. This CDR3 is CASSLSSDRHEQYF. The DNA for the CDR3 is TGTGCCAGCAGTCTGTCCAGCGACCGGCACGAGCAGTACTTC.

The chain is built from TRBV11-2 and TRBJ1-4; D uncertain. V dropped 0 bases and J dropped 4 bases, with 12 bases sitting between them. The CDR3 is 16 residues long. Germline V gene data show CDR1 as SGHAT and CDR2 as FQNNGV. CDR3 sequence (DNA): TGTGCCAGCAGCTTAGATCGGGGTCGGGGTAATGAAAAACTGTTTTTT. It codes for CASSLDRGRGNEKLFF.

V is TRBV15 and J is TRBJ2-4; no reliable D call. The CDR3 runs to 17 residues. CDR1 is LNHNV and CDR2 is YYDKDF in the germline V gene (reference sequence). V was clipped by 0 bases and J by 6 bases, with 18 bases between them. Here the CDR3 reads CATSRDSSPGPRNIQYF. The CDR3 nucleotides are TGTGCCACCAGCAGAGACTCTAGTCCAGGACCGAGAAACATTCAGTACTTC.

The rearrangement uses TRBV27 and TRBJ1-5, with D uncertain. The CDR3 sequence is 14 residues long. V was trimmed by 7 bases and J by 4 bases, leaving 14 bases between them. Germline CDR1 reads MNHEY; CDR2 reads SMNVEV (reference sequence). CDR3 region: CASKPLDLNQPQHF. The DNA for the CDR3 is TGTGCCAGCAAGCCTCTCGACCTAAATCAGCCCCAGCATTTT.

J is TRBJ1-3 and V is TRBV9; a weak D match, TRBD1 (6 bases). CDR1 is SGDLS, CDR2 YYNGEE, per germline. This CDR3 has 16 amino acids. The V gene lost 0 bases and the J gene lost 7 bases, with 17 bases spanning the gap. The CDR3 loop reads CASSVATGQGWNTIYF. CDR3 DNA sequence: TGTGCCAGCAGCGTAGCTACGGGGCAGGGGTGGAACACCATATATTTT.

The gene calls are TRBV7-3 and TRBJ2-5; D might be TRBD2 (5 bases). The CDR3 length is 11 residues. Germline V lookup: CDR1 SGHTA, CDR2 FQGTGA. V lost 4 bases to trimming and J lost 10 bases, with 10 bases between them. CDR3: CASSSTGDQYF. In nucleotides, the CDR3 is TGTGCCAGCAGCTCTACCGGGGACCAGTACTTC.

The rearrangement uses TRBV29-1 and TRBJ2-7; 7 bases map to TRBD1. This CDR3 contains 15 residues. Germline values: CDR1 SQVTM, CDR2 ANQGSEA. The V and J ends lost 4 bases and 2 bases, in that order; junction bases with no gene match: 11. The CDR3 loop reads CSVGGPGQVTYEQYF. The CDR3 DNA follows: TGCAGCGTTGGCGGTCCCGGACAGGTTACCTACGAGCAGTACTTC.

The CDR3 loop is CAISESGSGQGAADTQYF. CDR3 DNA: TGTGCCATCAGTGAGAGTGGAAGCGGACAGGGGGCGGCAGATACGCAGTATTTT. This chain connects TRBV10-3 to TRBJ2-3; 11 bases line up with TRBD1. Germline CDR1 and CDR2: ENHRY and SYGVKD. This CDR3 spans 18 amino acids. V was clipped by 2 bases and J by 4 bases; unmatched bases: 11.

In its sample, this clone was seen once. V gene TRBV5-1 combines with J gene TRBJ1-1; 7 nucleotides line up with TRBD1. Germline CDR1 and CDR2: SGHRS and YFSETQ. The junction had 7 bases not matched to a gene; V was cut back by 4 bases and J by 7 bases. This CDR3 has 13 amino acids. DNA of the CDR3: TGCGCCAGCAGCGACAACAGGGGCTATGAAGCTTTCTTT. Protein: CASSDNRGYEAFF. Full variable domain (rest looked up from reference TRBV5-1 and TRBJ1-1): KAGVTQTPRYLIKTRGQQVTLSCSPISGHRSVSWYQQTPGQGLQFLFEYFSETQRNKGNFPGRFSGRQFSNSRSEMNVSTLELGDSALYLCASSDNRGYEAFFGQGTRLTVV.

V and J are TRBV7-8 and TRBJ2-1; D is tentatively TRBD1 or TRBD2 (5 bases each). Trimming left V 8 bases short and J 5 bases short, with 19 bases between. Germline assignment: CDR1 SGHVS and CDR2 FQNEAQ. The CDR3 is 15 amino acids. The CDR3 bases are TGTGCCAGCTCCATTAGGGGAAGAGGGGACAATGAGCAGTTCTTC. Its translation is CASSIRGRGDNEQFF. Combining the CDR3 with reference TRBV7-8 and TRBJ2-1 gives the whole variable domain GAGVSQSPRYKVAKRGQDVALRCDPISGHVSLFWYQQALGQGPEFLTYFQNEAQLDKSGLPSDRFFAERPEGSVSTLKIQRTQQEDSAVYLCASSIRGRGDNEQFFGPGTRLTVL.

This chain links TRBV10-3 with TRBJ1-3; D ambiguous. The germline V gene has CDR1 ENHRY and CDR2 SYGVKD. The ends were cut back, 8 bases at V and 4 bases at J, with 9 bases in the middle. This CDR3 has 12 residues. The DNA for the CDR3 is TGTGCCATCTATGACGGGGGAAACACCATATATTTT. It yields the protein CAIYDGGNTIYF.

This chain links TRBV11-2 with TRBJ1-4, with D perhaps matching TRBD1 (5 bases). Per germline, CDR1 SGHAT and CDR2 FQNNGV. This CDR3 contains 16 residues. The V end was cut by 5 bases, the J end by 7 bases, with 20 bases between. CDR3: CASSDPSRVGGEKLFF. The CDR3 bases are TGTGCCAGCAGCGATCCCTCCCGGGTCGGGGGTGAAAAACTGTTTTTT.

In nucleotides, the CDR3 is TGTGCCAGCAGCCCGATAGGGGATTCCTATGGCTACACCTTC. Protein product: CASSPIGDSYGYTF. The rearrangement joins TRBV5-6 to TRBJ1-2; maybe TRBD1 (5 bases). Trimming removed 4 bases from V and 4 bases from J, with 14 bases in between. Looked up from germline, CDR1 is SGHDT and CDR2 is YYEEEE. There are 14 residues in the CDR3.

A note on this clone: The sample contains more than one DNA sequence encoding this CDR3. The chain couples TRBV2 to TRBJ2-3, with D maybe TRBD2 (5 bases). Per the germline V gene, CDR1 is SNHLY and CDR2 is FYNNEI. V gave up 6 bases and J gave up 2 bases, with 12 bases separating them. This CDR3 region has 14 residues. The CDR3: CASSVALPTDTQYF. The CDR3 coding sequence is TGTGCCAGCAGCGTAGCGTTACCCACAGATACGCAGTATTTT. The full variable domain, its missing parts supplied by reference TRBV2 and TRBJ2-3, is EPEVTQTPSHQVTQMGQEVILRCVPISNHLYFYWYRQILGQKVEFLVSFYNNEISEKSEIFDDQFSVERPDGSNFTLKIRSTKLEDSAMYFCASSVALPTDTQYFGPGTRLTVL.

The V call is TRBV30, the J call TRBJ2-7, with D possibly being TRBD1 (5 bases). The length of the CDR3 is 14 residues. From germline, CDR1 is GTSNPN and CDR2 SVGIG (reference sequence). The germline V and J ends were trimmed by 2 bases and 5 bases, with 16 bases remaining between them. CDR3 DNA sequence: TGTGCCTGGAGTTTAATAGCCAGGGCCCACGAGCAGTACTTC. This sequence encodes CAWSLIARAHEQYF. The full variable domain, its missing parts supplied by reference TRBV30 and TRBJ2-7, is SQTIHQWPATLVQPVGSPLSLECTVEGTSNPNLYWYRQAAGRGLQLLFYSVGIGQISSEVPQNLSASRPQDRQFILSSKKLLLSDSGFYLCAWSLIARAHEQYFGPGTRLTVT.

This clone was recorded only once. The chain employs TRBV11-3 and TRBJ1-1, with D maybe TRBD1 (5 bases). V shed 1 base and J shed 0 bases, with 9 bases lying between them. Looked up from germline, CDR1 is SGHNT and CDR2 is YENEEA. This CDR3 contains 15 residues. The CDR3 is CASSLVAGMNTEAFF. In DNA, the CDR3 is TGTGCCAGCAGCTTAGTGGCAGGGATGAACACTGAAGCTTTCTTT.

The chain is built from TRBV2 and TRBJ2-2; D ambiguous. Looked up from germline, CDR1 is SNHLY and CDR2 is FYNNEI. Trimming removed 2 bases from V and 8 bases from J, with 6 bases in between. There are 12 residues in the CDR3. CDR3 nucleotides: TGTGCCAGCAGTGAACTTACGGGGGAGCTGTTTTTT. This encodes CASSELTGELFF.

The V and J genes are TRBV6-5 and TRBJ2-2, with 11 bases identical to TRBD2. This CDR3 has 15 residues. The V segment lost 5 bases and the J segment 5 bases; nucleotides outside the gene matches: 4. CDR1 is MNHEY and CDR2 is SVGAGI in the germline V gene. CDR3 in amino acids: CASSLLAGGTGELFF. DNA for the CDR3: TGTGCCAGCAGTCTTTTAGCGGGGGGGACCGGGGAGCTGTTTTTT.

This rearrangement joins TRBV7-2 to TRBJ2-3; D remains unclear. Trimming left V 5 bases short and J 0 bases short, with 9 bases between. Germline-derived CDR1 and CDR2 are SGHTA and FQGNSA. The length of the CDR3 is 14 residues. In nucleotides, the CDR3 is TGTGCCAGCAGCCCGACCACTAGCACAGATACGCAGTATTTT. Amino acid sequence: CASSPTTSTDTQYF.

The V gene is TRBV5-1, the J gene TRBJ2-7; 8 bases are shared with TRBD1. The CDR3 has 17 residues. The germline gives CDR1 SGHRS, CDR2 YFSETQ. V shed 0 bases and J 3 bases; nucleotides not matched to a gene: 11. CDR3 DNA sequence: TGCGCCAGCAGCTTGGTCAGGGGACAGGTTCGACGCTACGAGCAGTACTTC. It yields the protein CASSLVRGQVRRYEQYF.

This rearrangement joins TRBV2 to TRBJ1-5, with 8 bases matching TRBD1. CDR1 is SNHLY, CDR2 FYNNEI, per germline. The CDR3 has 14 amino acids. The J segment lost 9 bases and the V segment lost 3 bases, leaving 7 bases of the junction unmatched. The CDR3 spells CASSEEDRVTPQHF. The CDR3 DNA follows: TGTGCCAGCAGTGAGGAGGACAGGGTCACGCCCCAGCATTTT.

The rearrangement uses TRBV19 and TRBJ2-5, with D perhaps TRBD2 (6 bases). CDR1 is LNHDA, CDR2 SQIVND, per germline (reference sequence). V was trimmed by 5 bases and J by 11 bases, leaving 21 bases between them. The CDR3 extends over 14 amino acids. The CDR3: CASSLIGGAREQYF. The DNA of the CDR3 is TGTGCCAGTAGTTTGATTGGAGGGGCTAGGGAGCAGTACTTC.

This sequence joins TRBV7-3 and TRBJ2-1, with D perhaps assigned TRBD1 or TRBD2 (5 bases each). V dropped 5 bases and J dropped 7 bases, with 21 bases sitting between them. Per the germline V gene, CDR1 is SGHTA and CDR2 is FQGTGA. This CDR3 has 16 amino acids. Written as DNA, the CDR3 is TGTGCCAGCAGCCAAAGGTCTGGGACGGTCCAGAATGAGCAGTTCTTC. This encodes CASSQRSGTVQNEQFF.

The chain has TRBV2 and TRBJ2-3; 12 bases match TRBD2. The CDR3 spans 15 residues. V shed 3 bases and J 7 bases; nucleotides not matched to a gene: 5. Germline lookup yields CDR1 SNHLY and CDR2 FYNNEI. This chain's CDR3 is CASSETSGRGNTQYF. The CDR3 DNA follows: TGTGCCAGCAGTGAGACTAGCGGGAGAGGAAATACGCAGTATTTT. Supplemented by reference TRBV2 and TRBJ2-3, the full variable domain reads EPEVTQTPSHQVTQMGQEVILRCVPISNHLYFYWYRQILGQKVEFLVSFYNNEISEKSEIFDDQFSVERPDGSNFTLKIRSTKLEDSAMYFCASSETSGRGNTQYFGPGTRLTVL.

This CDR3 reads CASSLGGSPSQPQHF. The DNA for the CDR3 is TGTGCCAGCAGCTTAGGTGGCAGCCCAAGTCAGCCCCAGCATTTT. This chain uses TRBV7-2 with TRBJ1-5; D gene unclear. CDR1 is SGHTA and CDR2 is FQGNSA in the germline V gene. The germline V and J ends were trimmed by 1 base and 6 bases, with 13 bases remaining between them. The CDR3 is 15 residues long. The entire variable domain, with the rest obtained from reference TRBV7-2 and TRBJ1-5, is as follows: GAGVSQSPSNKVTEKGKDVELRCDPISGHTALYWYRQSLGQGLEFLIYFQGNSAPDKSGLPSDRFSAERTGGSVSTLTIQRTQQEDSAVYLCASSLGGSPSQPQHFGDGTRLSIL.

V and J are TRBV2 and TRBJ2-7; D possibly matches TRBD1 or TRBD2 (6 bases each). CDR1 is SNHLY, CDR2 FYNNEI, per germline. V was cut by 8 bases and J by 3 bases, with 14 bases left in between. The CDR3 extends over 13 amino acids. CDR3 residues: CASFLRGGYEQYF. In nucleotides, the CDR3 is TGTGCCAGCTTTCTCAGGGGAGGCTACGAGCAGTACTTC.

The count of this clone is one. The chain joins TRBV5-6 to TRBJ1-2, with D possibly being TRBD1 (5 bases). Per the germline V gene, CDR1 is SGHDT and CDR2 is YYEEEE. This CDR3 region has 12 residues. V was cut by 4 bases and J by 9 bases, with 13 bases left in between. CDR3 residues: CASSRDPMSYTF. CDR3 bases: TGTGCCAGCAGCCGGGACCCGATGAGCTACACCTTC.

This sequence joins TRBV30 and TRBJ1-2; 7 bases fit TRBD1. CDR1 and CDR2 (germline): GTSNPN, SVGIG (reference sequence). Trimming cost V 5 bases and J 3 bases; bases outside gene matches: 0. This CDR3 comprises 11 residues. The chain's CDR3 is CAWGQDYGYTF. CDR3 in DNA: TGTGCCTGGGGACAGGACTATGGCTACACCTTC.

In regard to this clone: The junction and the germline gene differ at one end; a read error may be behind it. This chain uses TRBV6-6 with TRBJ1-1; TRBD1 matches 11 bases. The CDR3 covers 14 residues. Looked up from germline, CDR1 is MNHNY and CDR2 is SVGAGI (reference sequence). CDR3 DNA sequence: TGTGCCAGCAGTTCGCGAGGACAGGGGGCGACCCACGGCTTT. It is translated as CASSSRGQGATHGF.

The chain recombines TRBV7-3 with TRBJ2-1, with 8 positions matching TRBD2. Losses at the gene ends were 5 bases for V and 7 bases for J; bases not matched to a gene: 10. In germline, CDR1 is SGHTA, CDR2 FQGTGA. The CDR3 consists of 15 residues. Here the CDR3 reads CASSPPGGGPNEQFF. CDR3 coding DNA: TGTGCCAGCAGCCCCCCTGGCGGGGGGCCAAATGAGCAGTTCTTC.

About this clone: Other nucleotide sequences in the sample specify the same CDR3. The gene calls are TRBV10-1 and TRBJ2-2; the D gene is possibly TRBD1 (5 bases). The CDR3 loop spans 14 amino acids. CDR1 and CDR2 (germline): WNHNN, SYGVQD (reference sequence). V was cut by 4 bases and J by 1 base, with 7 bases left in between. In DNA, the CDR3 is TGCGCCAGCAGTGGGGGCCAGAACACCGGGGAGCTGTTTTTT. It specifies CASSGGQNTGELFF.

This clone was observed once. V gene TRBV15 combines with J gene TRBJ2-4, with 13 bases matching TRBD2. Germline trimming cut 5 bases from V and 7 bases from J; bases unmatched to any gene: 8. The germline gives CDR1 LNHNV, CDR2 YYDKDF (reference sequence). The CDR3 covers 16 residues. The CDR3 spells CATSSQTSGRMNIQYF. CDR3 nucleotide sequence: TGTGCCACCAGCTCCCAGACTAGCGGGAGGATGAACATTCAGTACTTC.